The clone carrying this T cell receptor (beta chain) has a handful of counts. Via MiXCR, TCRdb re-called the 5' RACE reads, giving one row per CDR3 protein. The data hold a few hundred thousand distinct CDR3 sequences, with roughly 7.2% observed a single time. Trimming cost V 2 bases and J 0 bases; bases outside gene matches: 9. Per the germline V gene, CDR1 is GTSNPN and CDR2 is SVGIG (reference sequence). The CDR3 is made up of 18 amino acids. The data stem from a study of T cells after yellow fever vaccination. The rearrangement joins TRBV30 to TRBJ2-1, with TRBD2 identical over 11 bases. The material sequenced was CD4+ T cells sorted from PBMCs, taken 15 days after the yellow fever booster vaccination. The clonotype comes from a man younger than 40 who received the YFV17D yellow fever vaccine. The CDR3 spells CAWSTGTSGRSSYNEQFF. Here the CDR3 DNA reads TGTGCCTGGAGTACCGGGACTAGCGGAAGGAGCTCCTACAATGAGCAGTTCTTC.